This T cell receptor (beta chain) was sequenced for a study of T-cell reconstitution after alpha-beta-depleted transplantation in children. This clonotype was found many times. The CDR3 is made up of 14 amino acids. V was shortened by 2 bases and J by 7 bases, with 12 bases between the two germline ends. The library targeted TCRbeta and was prepared with unique molecular identifiers. TCRdb itself ran the PCR reads through MiXCR, one entry per CDR3 protein. Among approximately 1,000,000 distinct CDR3 sequences listed, around 30% were seen once. The chain links TRBV12-3 or TRBV12-4 to TRBJ2-1; perhaps D is TRBD1 or TRBD2 (5 bases each). This TCR came from a boy younger than two who had a stem cell transplant for SCID, so the T cells may come from the graft donor. The specimen comprised PBMCs, mostly from graft donor cells, sampled 360 days after TCRalphabeta/CD19-depleted stem cell transplant. This CDR3 reads CASSLLGTTNEQFF. The CDR3 coding sequence is TGTGCCAGCAGTTTATTAGGGACCACAAATGAGCAGTTCTTC.